Presented here are 9 T cell receptor beta chains from one specimen sequenced in a study of response to subunit inactivated influenza vaccine. TCRdb passed the RT-PCR reads through MiXCR, listing each CDR3 protein once. The sample lists 610,000 or so distinct CDR3 sequences, approximately 14% occurring once. The sequences come from PBMCs from blood, collected approximately 13 days after vaccination. Receptor source: a man aged 45-65 years who received an inactivated influenza vaccine.

The chain has TRBV5-1 and TRBJ2-3; D is possibly TRBD1 (6 bases). V was pared by 0 bases and J by 0 bases, with 11 bases between. The CDR3 contains 16 residues. Germline values: CDR1 SGHRS, CDR2 YFSETQ. The CDR3 nucleotides read TGCGCCAGCAGCTTGGCCGGCAGGGGAAGCACAGATACGCAGTATTTT. Translation gives CASSLAGRGSTDTQYF. Looking up the rest from reference TRBV5-1 and TRBJ2-3 gives the full variable domain: KAGVTQTPRYLIKTRGQQVTLSCSPISGHRSVSWYQQTPGQGLQFLFEYFSETQRNKGNFPGRFSGRQFSNSRSEMNVSTLELGDSALYLCASSLAGRGSTDTQYFGPGTRLTVL.

The CDR3 DNA reads as TGTGCCAGCACCGACAGGCTGAACACTGAAGCTTTCTTT. Its protein is CASTDRLNTEAFF. The chain uses TRBV5-6 and TRBJ1-1; D is possibly TRBD1 (6 bases). V lost 6 bases to trimming and J lost 0 bases, with 9 bases between them. The CDR3 has 13 residues. The germline gives CDR1 SGHDT, CDR2 YYEEEE.

This clonotype has only a few counts. This sequence joins TRBV6-1 and TRBJ1-4; D not resolved. The germline CDR1 and CDR2 sequences are MNHNS and SASEGT. V shed 6 bases and J shed 6 bases, with 17 bases lying between them. The CDR3 spans 15 residues. CDR3: CASSPGLSRDEKLFF. DNA of the CDR3: TGTGCCAGCAGCCCAGGACTATCCCGGGATGAAAAACTGTTTTTT.

The J gene is TRBJ2-2, the V gene TRBV7-8; 7 nucleotides agree with TRBD1. This CDR3 comprises 17 residues. Germline V gives CDR1 SGHVS, CDR2 FQNEAQ. The junction had 15 bases not matched to a gene; V was cut back by 7 bases and J by 4 bases. The CDR3 DNA reads as TGTGCCAGCATCCAGGGGTACAGGGGCCTTGCCACCGGGGAGCTGTTTTTT. Translating gives CASIQGYRGLATGELFF. Full variable domain (outside the CDR3, taken from reference TRBV7-8 and TRBJ2-2): GAGVSQSPRYKVAKRGQDVALRCDPISGHVSLFWYQQALGQGPEFLTYFQNEAQLDKSGLPSDRFFAERPEGSVSTLKIQRTQQEDSAVYLCASIQGYRGLATGELFFGEGSRLTVL.

This chain joins TRBV12-3 or TRBV12-4 and TRBJ2-5, with TRBD1 matching 11 bases. This CDR3 comprises 16 residues. V was pared by 5 bases and J by 1 base, with 6 bases of the junction left unmatched. The CDR3 nucleotides are TGTGCCAGCAGTGTAGGACAGGGGGCTTCCCAAGAGACCCAGTACTTC. Translation: CASSVGQGASQETQYF.

This clonotype was observed at least ten times. This chain joins TRBV29-1 and TRBJ2-7; 7 nucleotides match TRBD1. Unmatched junction bases numbered 6, after V lost 4 bases and J lost 3 bases. The CDR3 runs 13 residues. Germline V lookup: CDR1 SQVTM, CDR2 ANQGSEA. The CDR3 DNA is TGCAGCGTTGTCGCCGACAGGGTCTACGAGCAGTACTTC. Protein sequence: CSVVADRVYEQYF.

This clonotype has more than one count but fewer than ten. This chain joins TRBV7-8 and TRBJ1-5, with unresolved D. Trimming cost V 5 bases and J 1 base, with 12 bases left between them. The germline V gene has CDR1 SGHVS and CDR2 FQNEAQ. The CDR3 is made up of 15 amino acids. CDR3 region: CASSAGLKSNQPQHF. The DNA of the CDR3 is TGTGCCAGCAGCGCCGGACTGAAAAGCAATCAGCCCCAGCATTTT.

This chain links TRBV19 with TRBJ2-5; TRBD2 matches 8 bases. V lost 1 base to trimming and J lost 8 bases; unmatched junction nucleotides: 12. CDR3 length: 16 amino acids. In germline, CDR1 is LNHDA, CDR2 SQIVND (reference sequence). This chain's CDR3 is CASSIGNSGTSRTQYF. The CDR3 region has the DNA TGTGCCAGTAGTATAGGTAATAGCGGGACTTCAAGAACCCAGTACTTC.

This chain connects TRBV29-1 to TRBJ2-6, with 10 bases identical to TRBD1. In germline, CDR1 is SQVTM, CDR2 ANQGSEA. After removal of 6 bases from V and 2 bases from J, the junction contained 1 base not matched to a gene. The CDR3 runs 14 residues. CDR3 in amino acids: CSVGTGAGANVLTF. Here the CDR3 DNA reads TGCAGCGTGGGGACAGGGGCTGGGGCCAACGTCCTGACTTTC.